This is a list of T cell receptor beta chains from one sample in a study of blood T cell repertoires in COVID-19. The repertoire was sequenced with immunoSEQ multiplex PCR; TCRdb's copy has only in-frame clones and lacks some. There are more than 250,000 clones in the sample; approximately 89% occur only once, and roughly 1.2% lies in the top ten. The sample was PBMCs or T cells enriched from blood (not recorded which). All receptors come from a middle-aged woman with acute COVID-19. The CDR3 runs from the conserved cysteine through the conserved F or W.

v_call	j_call	cdr3_aa
TRBV24-1	TRBJ2-1	CATSDLQATSYNEQFF
TRBV12-3/TRBV12-4	TRBJ1-6	CATTDSRNSPLHF
TRBV29-1	TRBJ2-1	CSVEGSSRYEQFF
TRBV2	TRBJ1-5	CASRQGARGQPQHF
TRBV30	TRBJ2-7	CAWRRTYEQYF
TRBV24-1	TRBJ2-1	CATSDTISSYNEQFF
TRBV30	TRBJ2-3	CAWSVGRVTDTQYF
TRBV27	TRBJ2-1	CASSLGWLAGSNEQFF
TRBV19	TRBJ1-3	CASSIPGVTGNTIYF
TRBV18	TRBJ1-2	CASSEASNYGYTF
TRBV10-3	TRBJ1-4	CAISDPGGKGEKLFF
TRBV5-1	TRBJ2-7	CASSFGTSVNEQYF
TRBV18	TRBJ2-1	CASSRGQGMVNEQFF
TRBV14	TRBJ1-2	CASSLRTGVYGYTF
TRBV10-2	TRBJ2-2	CASSEIRGGGVANTGELFF
TRBV21-1	TRBJ1-3	CASSKKTSYGNTIYF
TRBV10-3	TRBJ2-7	CAISEFPGGQGAIEQYF
TRBV3-1/TRBV3-2	TRBJ2-3	CASGQGNTQYF
TRBV29-1	TRBJ2-1	CSVEDLFAGGRGEQFF
TRBV19	TRBJ2-2	CASKVGPSGVGELFF
TRBV29-1	TRBJ1-2	CSVTGTGNIYGYTF
TRBV7-9	TRBJ2-1	CASSLGAGGRFF